This T cell receptor (beta chain) was sequenced for a study of T cell repertoires in ileal Crohn's disease (dated by TCRdb to about 2019). Turning to the overall study: The median duration of disease was approximately eight years, and at the time of surgery approximately 34% of patients were active smokers. Every patient underwent surgery because of a complication, which was stricturing disease in 61% of cases and penetrating disease in approximately 40%. About half of the patients received postoperative therapy: about a dozen received thiopurines and around 19 received anti-TNF agents. A prospective multicentre cohort supplied the 55 or so Crohn's disease patients whose TCR repertoires were analysed. The study was conducted in parallel with a multicentre cohort that was designed to identify predictors of early endoscopic recurrence following ileocolonic resection. A Rutgeerts score higher than i0 was the definition used for endoscopic postoperative recurrence. A total of roughly 170 mucosal samples from 57 patients were sequenced, collected from several sites on the surgical specimen and at postoperative endoscopy. General findings and caveats noted by the study authors: Only a subgroup of patients, of unstated size, had mucosal CD4 and CD8 T cells sorted and sequenced. A significantly higher proportion of clonal expansions was observed in active smokers at surgery than in non-smokers (approximately 26% vs 20%, p=0.02). Endoscopic recurrence was linked to a higher percentage of high-frequency clones at surgery, and recurrence occurred in every patient whose clonality exceeded 26.8% (18/57). More high-frequency clones were carried by sorted CD8 T cells than by CD4 T cells, suggesting that mucosal expansions were mainly CD8.

From its cysteine to its phenylalanine, the CDR3 spans 17 amino acids. Only CDR3 DNA is held: 51 bases, read in frame from base 1. Germline trimming amounts to 4 bases on V and 4 bases on J, with 14 as the count of junction bases outside the gene matches. For commercial TCRB immunosequencing, roughly 0.5 micrograms of biopsy DNA were submitted for each sample. Adaptive Biotechnology amplified CDR3 regions from genomic DNA with a two-step multiplex PCR that controlled for amplification bias. The first PCR used primers for every V and J gene segment; the second PCR added barcodes and Illumina adapters. CDR3 libraries were sequenced using an Illumina instrument. Turning to the authors' computational methods: The analysis drew on both the pipelines supplied by the vendor and custom analysis of the raw data in R/Bioconductor running R version 3.3.0. Clonality, ranging from 0 to 1, was calculated as the inverse of the normalised Shannon entropy of all productive clones. The repertoire share taken up by the top 100 clones defined high-frequency clones, and only clones that passed a 95% confidence test were kept. Overlap between samples was measured with the Morisita-Horn index, while repertoire diversity was measured with the Simpson index. This is the immuneACCESS table as TCRdb keeps it, with only in-frame sequences that have V and J called. A part of the clones is gone; compared with another copy, unresolved V genes explain less than half, and the rest is unexplained. V and J calls and clone size are copied from that table; D and trimming were computed from the DNA. Here the sample has approximately 8,000 clones; more than 80% occur a single time. Roughly 5% of the sample is held by the ten biggest clonotypes.

Notes on this clone: What this receptor recognizes is not known. Per-base quality was not reported, and no clone a single base away is much larger than it.

Adults with ileal or ileocolonic Crohn's disease for whom ileocolonic resection was indicated were considered eligible. Whole ileal mucosal biopsies were stored frozen at -80°C before DNA extraction. Genomic DNA was extracted from frozen whole biopsies with a TRizol-based method and quantified on a NanoDrop 2000 spectrophotometer. This chain joins TRBV23-1 to TRBJ1-2, and TRBD1 matches 8 of the central bases. TRBV23-1 carries the ORF label, with uncertain function. Sequencing used ileal tissue. The sequence was collected from an adult with Crohn's disease. The DNA sequence follows: TGCGCCAGCAGTCCGCTACAGGGGGTTTTGGACGGCTATGGCTACACCTTC. The encoded protein is CASSPLQGVLDGYGYTF.